One sample yielded the 18 T cell receptor beta chains listed below, sequenced in a study of cytomegalovirus exposure and HLA in healthy donors. The PCR was carried out with 60 Vbeta primers and 13 Jbeta primers. Sequencing was performed with immunoSEQ multiplex PCR; in TCRdb, only in-frame clones are kept and a portion is missing. The sample shows about 180,000 clones, roughly 76% of them seen only once. Sequencing was done on a sample of PBMCs. These receptor sequences come from a young woman in good health and CMV-seropositive.

J is TRBJ2-7 and V is TRBV4-2; 9 nucleotides align to TRBD2. V lost 0 bases, J lost 0 bases, and 12 bases stayed unmatched. Germline values: CDR1 LGHNA, CDR2 YNFKEQ. The CDR3 is 19 amino acids. The CDR3 DNA reads TGTGCCAGCAGCCAAGATCTTCCTAGCGGGGTATATCTCTCCTACGAGCAGTACTTC. Translated: CASSQDLPSGVYLSYEQYF.

The V call is TRBV25-1, the J call TRBJ1-6, with a possible D match to TRBD1 (5 bases). Trimming took 4 bases from V and 5 from J, leaving 9 bases between them. Per the germline V gene, CDR1 is MGHDK and CDR2 is SYGVNS. This CDR3 has 14 amino acids. For the CDR3, the DNA is TGTGCCAGCAGTGGACAGTCCGATAATTCACCCCTCCACTTT. It encodes CASSGQSDNSPLHF.

The chain employs TRBV7-2 and TRBJ1-3, with 10 bases lining up with TRBD1. Germline V gene lookup returns CDR1 SGHTA and CDR2 FQGNSA. The CDR3 is 18 amino acids. V lost 0 bases, J lost 7 bases, and 12 bases stayed unmatched. The CDR3 sequence is CASSLAKRQGARGNTIYF. CDR3 sequence (DNA): TGTGCCAGCAGCTTAGCGAAGAGACAGGGGGCGAGGGGGAACACCATATATTTT.

The chain recombines TRBV28 with TRBJ2-7; 9 nucleotides match TRBD1. CDR3 size: 19 residues. The trim removed 5 bases at V and 1 base at J, leaving 18 bases unmatched. Germline V gene sequence: CDR1 MDHEN, CDR2 SYDVKM. CDR3 in amino acids: CASSMPRDRALHLSYEQYF. CDR3 DNA sequence: TGTGCCAGCAGTATGCCGCGGGACAGGGCCCTACATCTGTCCTACGAGCAGTACTTC.

This clone was counted many times. The chain uses TRBV2 and TRBJ1-5; 9 nucleotides agree with TRBD1. Looked up from germline, CDR1 is SNHLY and CDR2 is FYNNEI. The junction had 6 bases not matched to a gene; V was cut back by 5 bases and J by 7 bases. This CDR3 contains 14 residues. DNA for the CDR3: TGTGCCAGCAGTCCGGACAGGGGATTCCAGCCCCAGCATTTT. This codes for CASSPDRGFQPQHF. The whole variable domain, filled in from reference TRBV2 and TRBJ1-5, reads EPEVTQTPSHQVTQMGQEVILRCVPISNHLYFYWYRQILGQKVEFLVSFYNNEISEKSEIFDDQFSVERPDGSNFTLKIRSTKLEDSAMYFCASSPDRGFQPQHFGDGTRLSIL.

The chain joins TRBV7-2 to TRBJ1-2, with TRBD1 identical over 11 bases. The germline V gene encodes CDR1 SGHTA and CDR2 FQGNSA. The CDR3 contains 15 residues. V shed 5 bases, J shed 5 bases, and the junction held 7 bases outside the gene matches. CDR3 in amino acids: CASSEGTGGTYGYTF. The CDR3 nucleotides read TGTGCCAGCAGCGAAGGGACAGGGGGAACATATGGCTACACCTTC.

The J gene is TRBJ2-1, the V gene TRBV15; the D is unclear. From germline, CDR1 is LNHNV and CDR2 YYDKDF (reference sequence). This CDR3 comprises 12 residues. With 0 bases removed from V and 7 bases from J, the gap between germline ends came to 4 bases. CDR3 in amino acids: CATSRDTNEQFF. The CDR3, as DNA: TGTGCCACCAGCAGAGATACAAATGAGCAGTTCTTC. Supplemented by reference TRBV15 and TRBJ2-1, the full variable domain reads DAMVIQNPRYQVTQFGKPVTLSCSQTLNHNVMYWYQQKSSQAPKLLFHYYDKDFNNEADTPDNFQSRRPNTSFCFLDIRSPGLGDTAMYLCATSRDTNEQFFGPGTRLTVL.

The chain combines TRBV21-1 with TRBJ1-1. TRBV21-1 is reported as a pseudogene. The CDR3 sequence is 13 residues long. The CDR3 reads CASSSGTWSEAFF. CDR3 nucleotide sequence: TGTGCCAGCAGCAGTGGGACTTGGTCTGAAGCTTTCTTT.

This chain connects TRBV4-2 to TRBJ1-2; 9 bases match TRBD1. V shed 3 bases and J 2 bases; nucleotides not matched to a gene: 13. The CDR3 covers 18 residues. From germline, CDR1 is LGHNA and CDR2 YNFKEQ. The CDR3 DNA reads TGTGCCAGCAGCCAGCGACCGAGGACAGGGGAATTCAACTATGGCTACACCTTC. The encoded protein is CASSQRPRTGEFNYGYTF.

The gene calls are TRBV28 and TRBJ1-1; D possibly corresponds to TRBD1 (5 bases). CDR3 length: 17 amino acids. V was shortened by 6 bases and J by 4 bases, with 24 bases between the two germline ends. Germline V gene sequence: CDR1 MDHEN, CDR2 SYDVKM. The CDR3 DNA sequence: TGTGCCAGCAGGCAGTCAGGGAGGTACGCGTGGGTCACTGAAGCTTTCTTT. This translates into CASRQSGRYAWVTEAFF.

This chain uses TRBV7-2 with TRBJ2-1; D unclear. This CDR3 is 15 amino acids long. Trimming left V 2 bases short and J 0 bases short, with 8 bases between. Germline CDR1 reads SGHTA; CDR2 reads FQGNSA. The CDR3 sequence: CASSLSRSSYNEQFF. Written as DNA, the CDR3 is TGTGCCAGCAGCTTATCCCGGAGCTCCTACAATGAGCAGTTCTTC.

The rearrangement uses TRBV6-1 and TRBJ2-7, with D hard to call. Germline values: CDR1 MNHNS, CDR2 SASEGT. Deletions cut 1 base from V and 2 bases from J, with 9 bases between. The CDR3 is 14 amino acids. The CDR3 nucleotides read TGTGCCAGCAGTGAAGGGCCCCATCCCTACGAGCAGTACTTC. Translating it yields CASSEGPHPYEQYF.

The genes are TRBV9 and TRBJ1-2, with a possible D match to TRBD1 (5 bases). This CDR3 is built from 16 residues. V was trimmed by 4 bases and J by 5 bases, leaving 21 bases between them. Germline V gene data show CDR1 as SGDLS and CDR2 as YYNGEE. CDR3 sequence: CASSPGGVPRIYGYTF. In nucleotides, the CDR3 is TGTGCCAGCAGCCCGGGGGGAGTCCCAAGAATATATGGCTACACCTTC.

The chain uses TRBV11-2 and TRBJ2-5, with 9 bases aligning to TRBD1. The CDR3 has 15 amino acids. The V gene end was trimmed by 5 bases and the J gene end by 5 bases; junction bases not matched to a gene: 9. Germline V gene lookup returns CDR1 SGHAT and CDR2 FQNNGV. The CDR3 protein is CASSPGTGFGETQYF. For the CDR3, the DNA is TGTGCCAGCAGCCCCGGGACAGGGTTCGGGGAGACCCAGTACTTC.

This chain joins TRBV6-1 and TRBJ1-2; no reliable D call. The CDR3 runs to 16 residues. V dropped 0 bases and J dropped 4 bases, with 15 bases sitting between them. Germline values: CDR1 MNHNS, CDR2 SASEGT. The CDR3 sequence is CASSEAWPDSGYGYTF. CDR3 in DNA: TGTGCCAGCAGTGAAGCGTGGCCTGACTCGGGCTATGGCTACACCTTC.

V gene TRBV4-1 combines with J gene TRBJ2-5, with 15 bases lining up with TRBD2. After removal of 4 bases from V and 1 base from J, the junction contained 4 bases not matched to a gene. The CDR3 loop spans 17 amino acids. Germline V CDR1 and CDR2: MGHRA, YSYEKL. The CDR3 region is CASSRGTSGGFQETQYF. The CDR3 nucleotides read TGCGCCAGCAGCCGAGGGACTAGCGGGGGGTTCCAAGAGACCCAGTACTTC.

Comments on this clone: The same CDR3 is also encoded by other DNA sequences in this sample. The chain has TRBV12-5 and TRBJ1-1, with D unclear. Germline loops: CDR1 LGHNT, CDR2 FRNRAP. Trimming removed 0 bases from V and 1 base from J, with 15 bases in between. The CDR3 sequence is 17 residues long. The CDR3 nucleotides are TGTGCTAGTGGTTTGGTAGTGGCACGAACTAAGAACACTGAAGCTTTCTTT. This translates into CASGLVVARTKNTEAFF. Full variable domain (remainder filled in from reference TRBV12-5 and TRBJ1-1): DARVTQTPRHKVTEMGQEVTMRCQPILGHNTVFWYRQTMMQGLELLAYFRNRAPLDDSGMPKDRFSAEMPDATLATLKIQPSEPRDSAVYFCASGLVVARTKNTEAFFGQGTRLTVV.

This chain connects TRBV11-2 to TRBJ2-7, with a possible D match to TRBD1 (5 bases). This CDR3 comprises 15 residues. Germline assignment: CDR1 SGHAT and CDR2 FQNNGV. V was clipped by 1 base and J by 6 bases, with 16 bases between them. CDR3 in amino acids: CASSLVSALGAEQYF. The CDR3, as DNA: TGTGCCAGCAGCTTAGTTTCGGCCCTAGGGGCCGAGCAGTACTTC.